The entry below gives a single T cell receptor beta chain sequence along with its context. Antigen unknown. This specimen comes from a study of T cell responses to AZD1222 COVID-19 vaccine. The CDR3 length is 15 residues. Per germline, CDR1 SGHDT and CDR2 YYEEEE. With 4 bases clipped from V and 4 bases from J, the junction kept 9 bases outside the gene matches. Overall study results and limits: A rise in Spike-specific TCR breadth and depth followed two AZD1222 doses. The study sampled repertoires only after the peak T cell response. Regions 160-218 and 743-854 dominated among vaccine-associated CD4 TCRs spanning spike. Baseline serostatus was positive in only a handful of AZD1222 recipients.

Only in-frame clones appear in the TCRdb table, and some are missing; sequencing was by immunoSEQ multiplex PCR. The sample has 110,000 to 150,000 clones, about 93% seen once. The receptor was isolated from an adult in good health. V gene TRBV5-6 combines with J gene TRBJ1-2; 8 bases map to TRBD1. This specimen was peripheral blood, taken on day 0 of AZD1222 vaccination. In DNA, the CDR3 is TGTGCCAGCAGCCAGGACAGGGCAACTTCCTATGGCTACACCTTC. It translates to CASSQDRATSYGYTF.